This T cell receptor (beta chain) was sequenced in a study of beta chain features in type 1 diabetes. The study, taken as a whole, reports: A possible short-template PCR bias applies equally to patients and controls.

Between the trimmed V and J ends, which lost 2 bases and 5 bases, there was a span of 12 bases. The CDR3 length is 14 residues. From germline, CDR1 is MDHEN and CDR2 SYDVKM. Reverse transcribing all isolated RNA meant expressed TCRB transcripts were sequenced. Sequenced by immunoSEQ multiplex PCR; TCRdb stores in-frame clones only, minus some. The sample shows 300,000 to 350,000 clones, around 8% of them seen only once. Each sorted fraction was over 95% pure. Many counts were recorded for this clone. Its antigen is currently unknown. This receptor was identified in a woman between 18 and 29 years old in good health. The sequenced material came from central memory CD4+ T cells from blood. The rearrangement joins TRBV28 to TRBJ1-1; D is uncertain. DNA for the CDR3: TGTGCCAGCAGTTTAGTGGGCCATGGGACTGAAGCTTTCTTT. It specifies CASSLVGHGTEAFF.